The 28 T cell receptor beta chains below were found in one sample sequenced in a study of OX40 agonist ivuxolimab in advanced cancers. Produced via immunoSEQ multiplex PCR; TCRdb's table is partial and in-frame only. Found here are about 31,000 clones, approximately 91% of them singletons; the top ten hold around a quarter. The material sequenced was CD4+ or CD8+ T cells sorted from blood, taken in a trial of the OX40 agonist ivuxolimab. The receptors here all came from an adult with an advanced solid tumor such as melanoma, head and neck, liver or kidney cancer.

CDR3 loop: CASSLGDRAHGYTF. The CDR3 nucleotides read TGTGCCAGCAGCTTAGGGGACAGGGCTCATGGCTACACCTTC. The chain employs TRBV7-9 and TRBJ1-2; the match to TRBD1 covers 9 bases. V lost 1 base, J lost 6 bases, and 3 bases stayed unmatched. The CDR3 runs to 14 residues. Germline V gene lookup returns CDR1 SEHNR and CDR2 FQNEAQ (reference sequence).

The rearrangement links TRBV29-1 to TRBJ1-1; D might be TRBD1 (6 bases). V lost 4 bases and J lost 4, with 10 bases in between. Germline V gene data show CDR1 as SQVTM and CDR2 as ANQGSEA. The CDR3 has 12 residues. The CDR3 DNA is TGCAGCGTTGTGGGGGGGCCCACTGAAGCTTTCTTT. Translation gives CSVVGGPTEAFF.

V and J are TRBV29-1 and TRBJ2-5; the D gene could be TRBD1 or TRBD2 (7 bases each). The CDR3 has 12 amino acids. V lost 6 bases to trimming and J lost 5 bases, with 13 bases between them. The germline CDR1 and CDR2 sequences are SQVTM and ANQGSEA. CDR3 region: CSVGRGLETQYF. The CDR3 nucleotides read TGCAGCGTGGGGAGGGGGCTTGAGACCCAGTACTTC.

The CDR3 reads CASSSRGTYEQYF. Here the CDR3 DNA reads TGTGCCAGCAGTTCAAGGGGGACCTACGAGCAGTACTTC. J is TRBJ2-7 and V is TRBV27; weak D call: TRBD1 (6 bases). CDR3 size: 13 residues. Germline V CDR1 and CDR2: MNHEY, SMNVEV (reference sequence). Trimming removed 4 bases at V and 2 bases at J, with 9 bases between.

Remarks on this clone: The junction differs from germline at one of its ends, possibly a read error. The chain couples TRBV5-1 to TRBJ2-2; a possible D gene is TRBD2 (5 bases). The CDR3 sequence is 12 residues long. Germline assignment: CDR1 SGHRS and CDR2 YFSETQ. CDR3 region: CTSSGNTGELFF. Here the CDR3 DNA reads TGCACCAGCAGCGGCAACACCGGGGAGCTGTTTTTT.

Comments on this clone: At one end, the junction sequence differs from germline, possibly due to a read error. The V gene is TRBV6-5, the J gene TRBJ2-7; 7 nucleotides align to TRBD2. The CDR3 is made up of 10 amino acids. Per germline, CDR1 MNHEY and CDR2 SVGAGI. This CDR3 reads CATLGRDLRF. In DNA, the CDR3 is TGTGCCACCCTAGGGAGGGACCTACGCTTC.

The gene calls are TRBV7-2 and TRBJ2-1; D possibly matches TRBD1 or TRBD2 (6 bases each). V was trimmed by 1 base and J by 2 bases, leaving 18 bases between them. The CDR3 has 18 amino acids. Germline values: CDR1 SGHTA, CDR2 FQGNSA. The CDR3 reads CASSLEVIGGSPYNEQFF. The CDR3 DNA reads TGTGCCAGCAGCTTAGAGGTCATAGGGGGGAGTCCCTACAATGAGCAGTTCTTC.

The V and J genes are TRBV18 and TRBJ2-5, with D unresolved. The CDR3 is 14 residues long. The germline V and J ends were trimmed by 4 bases and 5 bases, with 14 bases remaining between them. Germline V CDR1 and CDR2: KGHSH, LQKENI. CDR3 nucleotides: TGTGCCAGCTCACTTTCCTCCGAAAAGGAGACCCAGTACTTC. It codes for CASSLSSEKETQYF.

This clone was seen only a few times. CDR3 sequence (DNA): TGCGCCAGCCAAGCCGGGCGCACCGGGGAGCTGTTTTTT. Translated, it gives CASQAGRTGELFF. The V and J genes are TRBV4-1 and TRBJ2-2; D is undetermined. Looked up from germline, CDR1 is MGHRA and CDR2 is YSYEKL. The CDR3 spans 13 residues. V was pared by 8 bases and J by 4 bases, with 11 bases between.

The chain links TRBV4-3 to TRBJ2-7; TRBD2 matches at 7 bases. J lost 0 bases, V lost 1 base, and 0 bases had no gene match. The CDR3 runs 14 residues. The V gene's germline CDR1 is LGHNA and CDR2 YSLEER. CDR3 sequence reads: CASSQAGGSYEQYF. The CDR3 DNA follows: TGCGCCAGCAGCCAAGCGGGGGGCTCCTACGAGCAGTACTTC.

The sample holds one count of this clone. The chain is built from TRBV7-9 and TRBJ1-6; D not resolved. Germline V lookup: CDR1 SEHNR, CDR2 FQNEAQ (reference sequence). V lost 0 bases, J lost 4 bases, and 19 bases lay in between. CDR3 length: 19 amino acids. The DNA for the CDR3 is TGTGCCAGCAGCTTAGCGAGGTGGAACCCAACGGGTTATAATTCACCCCTCCACTTT. Protein product: CASSLARWNPTGYNSPLHF. Variable domain in full (rest from reference TRBV7-9 and TRBJ1-6): DTGVSQNPRHKITKRGQNVTFRCDPISEHNRLYWYRQTLGQGPEFLTYFQNEAQLEKSRLLSDRFSAERPKGSFSTLEIQRTEQGDSAMYLCASSLARWNPTGYNSPLHFGNGTRLTVT.

The chain recombines TRBV28 with TRBJ1-5, with 7 bases fitting TRBD1. CDR1 and CDR2 (germline): MDHEN, SYDVKM. V was pared by 10 bases and J by 0 bases, with 6 bases of the junction left unmatched. CDR3 length equals 14 residues. For the CDR3, the DNA is TGTGCCATTAAGACAGGGTTTAGCAATCAGCCCCAGCATTTT. Its translation: CAIKTGFSNQPQHF.

This clone came up once. The gene calls are TRBV6-1 and TRBJ2-3; D might be TRBD2 (7 bases). The germline CDR1 and CDR2 sequences are MNHNS and SASEGT. Deletions cut 0 bases from V and 11 bases from J, with 9 bases between. This CDR3 is 12 amino acids long. For the CDR3, the DNA is TGTGCCAGCAGTGAAGCGGGAGGGGGGCAGTATTTT. Amino acids: CASSEAGGGQYF.

This chain's CDR3 is CASSDAQGFNQPQHF. The DNA of the CDR3 is TGTGCCAGCAGTGACGCACAGGGTTTCAATCAGCCCCAGCATTTT. The rearrangement uses TRBV28 and TRBJ1-5; TRBD1 is a possible D gene (6 bases). Trimming removed 5 bases at V and 3 bases at J, with 14 bases between. The CDR3 runs 15 residues. Germline V gene data show CDR1 as MDHEN and CDR2 as SYDVKM.

This chain uses TRBV27 with TRBJ2-2; D is possibly TRBD2 (5 bases). The V gene lost 6 bases and the J gene lost 0 bases, with 14 bases spanning the gap. Germline V gene lookup returns CDR1 MNHEY and CDR2 SMNVEV (reference sequence). This CDR3 is built from 16 residues. CDR3 sequence (DNA): TGTGCCAGCAGGGCCCATCCGGGGACGAACACCGGGGAGCTGTTTTTT. Amino acids: CASRAHPGTNTGELFF.

The chain links TRBV7-6 to TRBJ2-5; D is ambiguous. Germline CDR1 reads SGHVS; CDR2 reads FNYEAQ. V was pared by 0 bases and J by 5 bases, with 7 bases between. The CDR3 runs 13 residues. Here the CDR3 reads CASSLARLETQYF. The DNA of the CDR3 is TGTGCCAGCAGCTTAGCACGGTTGGAGACCCAGTACTTC.

The rearrangement joins TRBV4-1 to TRBJ2-7, with D hard to call. The CDR3 has 16 residues. Trimming shortened V by 3 bases and J by 5 bases, and 20 bases separated the two germline ends. From germline, CDR1 is MGHRA and CDR2 YSYEKL. CDR3 sequence: CASSHADLGLLHEQYF. In DNA form, the CDR3 reads TGCGCCAGCAGCCACGCTGACCTGGGGTTGCTCCACGAGCAGTACTTC.

The V call is TRBV7-3, the J call TRBJ1-1; tentatively, D is TRBD1 (5 bases). Germline CDR1 reads SGHTA; CDR2 reads FQGTGA. The CDR3 consists of 12 residues. Trimming took off 4 bases at V and 5 bases at J, with 8 bases between the two ends. The CDR3 DNA is TGTGCCAGCAGCTCCGGGGGGACTGAAGCTTTCTTT. It encodes CASSSGGTEAFF.

The chain combines TRBV28 with TRBJ2-1; D is perhaps TRBD2 (6 bases). Per germline, CDR1 MDHEN and CDR2 SYDVKM. With 7 bases removed from V and 1 base from J, the gap between germline ends came to 11 bases. This CDR3 region has 14 residues. CDR3 residues: CASTPSDSYNEQFF. The CDR3, as DNA: TGTGCCAGCACCCCTAGCGATTCCTACAATGAGCAGTTCTTC.

The chain joins TRBV28 to TRBJ2-4, with a weak D call TRBD2 (5 bases). Looked up from germline, CDR1 is MDHEN and CDR2 is SYDVKM. V was clipped by 6 bases and J by 2 bases, with 14 bases between them. The CDR3 is 15 amino acids. The CDR3 DNA reads as TGTGCCAGCAGATTCCGAGGGTCCTCCAAAAACATTCAGTACTTC. It encodes CASRFRGSSKNIQYF.

The chain carries TRBV6-6 and TRBJ1-2; D unclear. CDR3 length: 12 residues. V lost 7 bases, J lost 4 bases, and 10 bases lay in between. Germline assignment: CDR1 MNHNY and CDR2 SVGAGI (reference sequence). The CDR3 protein is CASTSGGYGYTF. Written as DNA, the CDR3 is TGTGCCAGCACCTCAGGAGGCTATGGCTACACCTTC.

The J gene is TRBJ2-7, the V gene TRBV28, with D possibly TRBD2 on 6 matching bases. Germline V gives CDR1 MDHEN, CDR2 SYDVKM. The V and J ends lost 3 bases and 10 bases respectively, with 16 bases between them. The CDR3 has 13 amino acids. The DNA for the CDR3 is TGTGCCAGCAGTTTGGGAAAGGAGGGGTTACAGTACTTC. Its translation is CASSLGKEGLQYF. Using reference TRBV28 and TRBJ2-7 for the parts outside the CDR3, the full variable domain is DVKVTQSSRYLVKRTGEKVFLECVQDMDHENMFWYRQDPGLGLRLIYFSYDVKMKEKGDIPEGYSVSREKKERFSLILESASTNQTSMYLCASSLGKEGLQYFGPGTRLTVT.

The CDR3 region is CARRRGATNEKLFF. The CDR3 nucleotides are TGTGCCAGAAGGAGAGGAGCAACTAATGAAAAACTGTTTTTT. This chain links TRBV5-3 with TRBJ1-4; D is unclear. TRBV5-3 belongs to the ORF category, with a function that is uncertain. Trimming stripped 5 bases from V and 0 bases from J, with 8 bases between. The CDR3 runs 14 residues.

The gene calls are TRBV15 and TRBJ2-1, with TRBD2 identical over 9 bases. V dropped 1 base and J dropped 5; count of bases not matched to a gene: 0. CDR1 and CDR2 from the germline V gene are LNHNV and YYDKDF (reference sequence). The CDR3 covers 14 residues. CDR3 residues: CATSRVAGDNEQFF. CDR3 DNA sequence: TGTGCCACCAGCAGAGTAGCGGGGGACAATGAGCAGTTCTTC.

The chain is built from TRBV2 and TRBJ1-1; no definite D call. The CDR3 has 10 residues. V lost 7 bases to trimming and J lost 6 bases, with 6 bases between them. From germline, CDR1 is SNHLY and CDR2 FYNNEI. CDR3 region: CASTGSEAFF. The CDR3 DNA reads as TGTGCCAGCACAGGTTCTGAAGCTTTCTTT.

The V and J genes are TRBV13 and TRBJ2-2; D gene ambiguous. From germline, CDR1 is PRHDT and CDR2 FYEKMQ (reference sequence). The CDR3 is 12 amino acids. V lost 6 bases and J 6 bases, leaving 8 bases between the germline ends. CDR3 residues: CASSFNPGELFF. CDR3 DNA sequence: TGTGCCAGCAGTTTTAACCCCGGGGAGCTGTTTTTT.

The chain carries TRBV15 and TRBJ1-1; D is perhaps TRBD1 (5 bases). V lost 1 base and J 0 bases, leaving 12 bases between the germline ends. The CDR3 sequence is 16 residues long. CDR1 is LNHNV and CDR2 is YYDKDF in the germline V gene (reference sequence). CDR3 sequence (DNA): TGTGCCACCAGCAGAGGGTTGACAGCTATGAACACTGAAGCTTTCTTT. This gives the protein CATSRGLTAMNTEAFF. The whole variable domain, remainder taken from reference TRBV15 and TRBJ1-1, is DAMVIQNPRYQVTQFGKPVTLSCSQTLNHNVMYWYQQKSSQAPKLLFHYYDKDFNNEADTPDNFQSRRPNTSFCFLDIRSPGLGDTAMYLCATSRGLTAMNTEAFFGQGTRLTVV.

On this clone itself: The CDR3 does not close with the conserved phenylalanine or tryptophan, likely indicating a read error. This chain links TRBV6-5 with TRBJ2-3, with 11 positions matching TRBD2. V lost 5 bases to trimming and J lost 5 bases; unmatched junction nucleotides: 6. CDR1 and CDR2 (germline): MNHEY, SVGAGI. This CDR3 has 15 amino acids. CDR3 protein: CASSNSGGAGDTQYC. CDR3 DNA sequence: TGTGCCAGCAGTAATAGCGGGGGGGCAGGAGATACGCAGTATTGT.